These 12 T cell receptor beta chains were sequenced from one sample in a study of T-cell memory formation after mild COVID-19. From the 5' RACE reads, TCRdb called clonotypes with MiXCR, one entry per CDR3 protein. This table holds around 200,000 distinct CDR3 sequences, under 20% found once. Specimen: PBMCs or a T cell subset sorted from them (not recorded which). The source is a man between 18 and 35 years old who had mild COVID-19 (a few samples of this study predate the infection). Cell type and time point are not known.

The V and J genes are TRBV6-1 and TRBJ1-3; TRBD1 matches 7 bases. From germline, CDR1 is MNHNS and CDR2 SASEGT. This CDR3 contains 14 residues. Trimming removed 2 bases from V and 15 bases from J; junction bases left unmatched: 13. CDR3 amino acids: CASSEIPGGGPRYF. The CDR3 DNA sequence: TGTGCCAGCAGTGAAATCCCAGGGGGTGGGCCTCGATATTTT.

The J gene is TRBJ1-2, the V gene TRBV12-3 or TRBV12-4; TRBD1 is a possible D gene (6 bases). The CDR3 loop spans 14 amino acids. V lost 5 bases and J 2 bases, leaving 12 bases between the germline ends. CDR3 residues: CASSTLTGNYGYTF. In nucleotides, the CDR3 is TGTGCCAGCAGTACGCTTACAGGGAACTATGGCTACACCTTC.

The chain joins TRBV5-3 to TRBJ1-2; D gene unclear. TRBV5-3 carries the ORF label, with uncertain function. This CDR3 is built from 13 residues. V lost 6 bases and J 4 bases, leaving 13 bases between the germline ends. CDR3 sequence (DNA): TGTGCCAGAACCGGGCCCCGCGCCTATGGCTACACCTTC. Translating it yields CARTGPRAYGYTF.

The chain joins TRBV7-9 to TRBJ1-1, with D uncertain. The CDR3 consists of 13 residues. Per the germline V gene, CDR1 is SEHNR and CDR2 is FQNEAQ (reference sequence). Trimming took 1 base from V and 6 from J, leaving 9 bases between them. DNA of the CDR3: TGTGCCAGCAGCTTAGAATCGGGGTCTGAAGCTTTCTTT. Amino acid sequence: CASSLESGSEAFF.

CDR3 bases: TGTGCCAGCACCTTAGTGGGGGCTAGCACAGATACGCAGTATTTT. Amino acids: CASTLVGASTDTQYF. This chain uses TRBV12-3 or TRBV12-4 with TRBJ2-3, with D perhaps TRBD1 (6 bases). The V and J ends lost 7 bases and 0 bases respectively, with 14 bases between them. The length of the CDR3 is 15 residues.

V gene TRBV21-1 combines with J gene TRBJ1-4; the D call TRBD1 from the table was never checked on the DNA. TRBV21-1 is a known pseudogene. The CDR3 consists of 22 residues. The CDR3 sequence is CASSKGNRGPVTGNLGGEKLFF. In DNA, the CDR3 is TGTGCCAGCAGCAAAGGGAATCGAGGCCCCGTGACAGGAAACCTCGGGGGTGAAAAACTGTTTTTT.

V gene TRBV6-5 combines with J gene TRBJ1-2, with 7 bases identical to TRBD1. This CDR3 comprises 15 residues. The germline V gene has CDR1 MNHEY and CDR2 SVGAGI. The trim removed 6 bases at V and 6 bases at J, leaving 13 bases unmatched. For the CDR3, the DNA is TGTGCCAGCAGATCCCCCCCGACAGGGATCCATGGCTACACCTTC. Its protein is CASRSPPTGIHGYTF.

The rearrangement joins TRBV20-1 to TRBJ2-1; TRBD2 matches 8 bases. CDR1 DFQATT and CDR2 SNEGSKA come from the germline V gene (reference sequence). V lost 5 bases, J lost 6 bases, and 12 bases stayed unmatched. The CDR3 totals 15 residues. CDR3 sequence reads: CSAPKPGLVPNEQFF. CDR3 in DNA: TGCAGTGCTCCAAAGCCGGGACTAGTTCCCAATGAGCAGTTCTTC.

The rearrangement links TRBV10-3 to TRBJ2-3; D unresolved. This CDR3 region has 17 residues. The germline V and J ends were trimmed by 2 bases and 2 bases, with 17 bases remaining between them. Germline-derived CDR1 and CDR2 are ENHRY and SYGVKD. The CDR3 sequence is CAISEPTGRSSTDTQYF. Here the CDR3 DNA reads TGTGCCATCAGTGAGCCGACCGGACGGTCATCCACAGATACGCAGTATTTT.

This clonotype was observed a few times. V usage is TRBV7-9 and J usage is TRBJ2-2, with D possibly matching TRBD2 (6 bases). The CDR3 loop spans 12 amino acids. The germline V gene has CDR1 SEHNR and CDR2 FQNEAQ (reference sequence). V was pared by 11 bases and J by 4 bases, with 11 bases between. In DNA form, the CDR3 reads TGTGCCCTGGGGGGTGGCACCGGGGAGCTGTTTTTT. This translates into CALGGGTGELFF.

Ten or more counts support this clonotype. The chain joins TRBV5-1 to TRBJ1-2; D possibly corresponds to TRBD1 (5 bases). CDR1 is SGHRS, CDR2 YFSETQ, per germline. The germline V and J ends were trimmed by 2 bases and 6 bases, with 17 bases remaining between them. CDR3 size: 15 residues. The CDR3 region is CASSFGAGQGNGYTF. For the CDR3, the DNA is TGCGCCAGCAGCTTTGGCGCAGGGCAAGGAAATGGCTACACCTTC. Complete variable domain (other parts from reference TRBV5-1 and TRBJ1-2): KAGVTQTPRYLIKTRGQQVTLSCSPISGHRSVSWYQQTPGQGLQFLFEYFSETQRNKGNFPGRFSGRQFSNSRSEMNVSTLELGDSALYLCASSFGAGQGNGYTFGSGTRLTVV.

This clonotype has just a few counts. This sequence joins TRBV4-3 and TRBJ2-3; 7 bases map to TRBD1. The ends lost 4 bases at V and 6 bases at J; junction bases unmatched: 4. This CDR3 is 13 amino acids long. Germline V gene sequence: CDR1 LGHNA, CDR2 YSLEER. The CDR3 reads CASSRVTGDTQYF. The CDR3 DNA reads TGCGCCAGCAGCCGAGTGACAGGGGATACGCAGTATTTT.